This is a list of T cell receptor beta chains from one sample in a study of response to subunit inactivated influenza vaccine. MiXCR was run by TCRdb on the RT-PCR reads, yielding one entry per CDR3 protein. The sample contains hundreds of thousands of distinct CDR3 sequences, 7.5% to 8.5% of which appear only once. The sequencing here drew on PBMCs from blood, taken roughly 24 months after vaccination. All receptors come from a man aged 50-75 years who received an inactivated influenza vaccine. The CDR3 runs from the conserved cysteine through the conserved F or W. D genes are given only for firm matches. Expanded clones get a size class; other rows say once, few or many, or leave the size out.

cdr3_aa: CASSFSSKRAYGYTF
cdr3_nt: TGTGCCAGCAGCTTTTCATCCAAGAGGGCCTATGGCTACACCTTC
d_call: .
clone_size: .
j_call: TRBJ1-2
v_call: TRBV7-9

cdr3_aa: CASSQTDTGELFF
cdr3_nt: TGCGCCAGCAGCCAGACAGACACCGGGGAGCTGTTTTTT
d_call: .
clone_size: many
j_call: TRBJ2-2
v_call: TRBV5-1

cdr3_aa: CATSDHLAPDTQYF
cdr3_nt: TGTGCCACCAGTGACCATCTAGCCCCAGATACGCAGTATTTT
d_call: .
clone_size: few
j_call: TRBJ2-3
v_call: TRBV24-1

cdr3_aa: CASSRGRSQDTQYF
cdr3_nt: TGTGCCAGCAGTAGGGGCCGGTCACAAGATACGCAGTATTTT
d_call: .
clone_size: .
j_call: TRBJ2-3
v_call: TRBV6-1

cdr3_aa: CASSGTSGEQYF
cdr3_nt: TGTGCCAGCTCCGGGACTAGCGGCGAGCAGTACTTC
d_call: TRBD2
clone_size: few
j_call: TRBJ2-7
v_call: TRBV18

cdr3_aa: CASSSRQARNQPQHF
cdr3_nt: TGTGCCAGCAGTTCAAGACAGGCCCGCAATCAGCCCCAGCATTTT
d_call: .
clone_size: .
j_call: TRBJ1-5
v_call: TRBV12-3/TRBV12-4

cdr3_aa: CAISELAQGRAKNIQYF
cdr3_nt: TGTGCCATCAGTGAACTGGCGCAAGGGAGGGCCAAAAACATTCAGTACTTC
d_call: .
clone_size: many
j_call: TRBJ2-4
v_call: TRBV10-3

cdr3_aa: CASSLEGLAGNTDTQYF
cdr3_nt: TGCGCCAGCAGCTTGGAGGGACTAGCGGGCAACACAGATACGCAGTATTTT
d_call: TRBD2
clone_size: .
j_call: TRBJ2-3
v_call: TRBV5-1

cdr3_aa: CASSQDRTGTNEKLFF
cdr3_nt: TGCGCCAGCAGCCAAGACAGGACAGGGACAAATGAAAAACTGTTTTTT
d_call: TRBD1
clone_size: many
j_call: TRBJ1-4
v_call: TRBV4-3

cdr3_aa: CASVWGLNTEAFF
cdr3_nt: TGTGCCAGCGTTTGGGGGTTAAACACTGAAGCTTTCTTT
d_call: .
clone_size: many
j_call: TRBJ1-1
v_call: TRBV12-3/TRBV12-4

cdr3_aa: CASSLVSAGELFF
cdr3_nt: TGTGCCAGCAGCTTAGTCTCAGCCGGGGAGCTGTTTTTT
d_call: .
clone_size: .
j_call: TRBJ2-2
v_call: TRBV11-3

cdr3_aa: CASRASGVSYNEQFF
cdr3_nt: TGTGCCAGCAGAGCGTCGGGAGTTAGCTACAATGAGCAGTTCTTC
d_call: .
clone_size: .
j_call: TRBJ2-1
v_call: TRBV28

cdr3_aa: CASSLFGFTSTSQETQYF
cdr3_nt: TGTGCCAGCAGCTTGTTTGGGTTCACATCCACGTCGCAAGAGACCCAGTACTTC
d_call: .
clone_size: few
j_call: TRBJ2-5
v_call: TRBV5-6

cdr3_aa: CASSSRTTGENEKLFF
cdr3_nt: TGTGCCAGCAGTTCCCGGACGACAGGGGAGAATGAAAAACTGTTTTTT
d_call: TRBD1
clone_size: many
j_call: TRBJ1-4
v_call: TRBV28

cdr3_aa: CATSDLGQGGRNEQFF
cdr3_nt: TGTGCCACCAGTGATTTGGGACAGGGGGGAAGGAATGAGCAGTTCTTC
d_call: TRBD1
clone_size: few
j_call: TRBJ2-1
v_call: TRBV24-1

cdr3_aa: CSARRGSGSYEQYF
cdr3_nt: TGCAGTGCTAGGAGAGGTAGCGGCTCCTACGAGCAGTACTTC
d_call: .
clone_size: .
j_call: TRBJ2-7
v_call: TRBV20-1

cdr3_aa: CASSLTRDTEAFF
cdr3_nt: TGTGCCAGCAGCTTGACCCGGGACACTGAAGCTTTCTTT
d_call: .
clone_size: many
j_call: TRBJ1-1
v_call: TRBV7-9